This T cell receptor (beta chain) was profiled in a study of T cell clusters in autoimmune cytopenias. Worth noting for this clonotype: Its antigen remains unidentified.

TRB was amplified from 250 ng of peripheral blood genomic DNA per sample. TRB was amplified by touch-down multiplex PCR, primer pools A and B combined. Following a re-call of the multiplex PCR reads, TCRdb has one entry per CDR3 protein and lacks DNA. The repertoire shows about 2,300 distinct CDR3 sequences; the top ten hold almost 30%. Overall study findings and caveats: Comparing secondary cytopenia with chronic lymphocytic leukemia showed no cluster-lack signature, apparently masked by lymphoma repertoire. Exclusive TRB clusters were around 3-fold more numerous in healthy donors than in active autoimmune hepatitis.

The CDR3 is 19 residues long. This chain links TRBV12-3 or TRBV12-4 with TRBJ2-1; as DNA is missing, the TRBD1 call by TCRdb cannot be tested. The sequence was collected from a human donor with an autoimmune cytopenia or autoimmune hepatitis (not recorded which). Sequenced input: peripheral blood. CDR3 residues: CASSREGPSRTGVGNEQFF.